This TCR beta chain derives from a study of tumor-infiltrating lymphocytes in primary liver carcinoma. Regarding the study as a whole: Blood's top-250-clone fraction was significantly lower than that of tumors (p = 0.039).

TCR beta cDNA was reverse-transcribed from around 0.55 ug of total RNA. The reaction used a constant-region primer and ProtoScript II reverse transcriptase. A slightly modified ARM-PCR protocol with three nested multiplex PCR rounds produced these TCR beta libraries. With TRBV1-TRBV30 forward primers and a C-beta reverse primer, the first two PCR rounds were run for about 10 cycles each. TCRdb re-called the multiplex PCR reads through MiXCR, storing one row per CDR3 protein. The sample holds a few hundred thousand distinct CDR3 sequences, roughly three fifths seen once. Researchers drew blood RNA from unsorted whole blood and extracted germline DNA as well. Collected before surgery were four milliliters of peripheral blood. In the case of this clonotype: Antigen: not known. This CDR3 fails to terminate in the conserved phenylalanine or tryptophan, so it likely reflects a read error.

This CDR3 comprises 15 residues. In germline, CDR1 is MNHEY, CDR2 SVGAGI. The V gene lost 2 bases and the J gene lost 3 bases, with 13 bases spanning the gap. Sample: peripheral blood. V and J are TRBV6-5 and TRBJ1-1; D may be TRBD1 (6 bases). The origin of this receptor is a woman aged 25 to 39 with primary liver carcinoma and hepatitis B virus infection. CDR3 sequence (DNA): TGTGCCAGCAGTTACACCGGGACAATGTACACTGAAGCTTTCTTA. Translating it yields CASSYTGTMYTEAFL.